The 8 T cell receptor beta chains in this list originate from one sample, sequenced in a study of regulatory T cells in long-lasting Graves disease. CDR3-region Arm-PCR and iRepertoire HTBI primers produced the TCR beta libraries. TCRdb recomputed calls from the multiplex PCR reads with MiXCR, one row per CDR3 protein. The table records approximately 480,000 distinct CDR3 sequences, around 15% of them present only once. Specified time point: newly diagnosed GD, antithyroid drugs for less than 3 months. Extracted PBMC RNA gave rise to the TCR library. The sample was also linked to a second study, of T cells in Graves' hyperthyroidism and ophthalmopathy.

This specimen consisted of peripheral blood mononuclear cells (PBMCs), obtained at new diagnosis, from a patient treated with antithyroid drugs. The receptors come from a man aged 40-55 years with Graves disease.

There are a few counts of this clonotype. The chain couples TRBV30 to TRBJ1-3; D is undetermined. Trimming took 1 base from V and 5 from J, leaving 0 bases between them. Germline V gene sequence: CDR1 GTSNPN, CDR2 SVGIG (reference sequence). The CDR3 length is 10 residues. The CDR3 spells CAWSGNTIYF. CDR3 nucleotides: TGTGCCTGGAGTGGAAACACCATATATTTT.

This clonotype was seen only once. The rearrangement links TRBV7-2 to TRBJ2-7, with TRBD2 matching over 7 bases. The V gene end was trimmed by 1 base and the J gene end by 6 bases; junction bases not matched to a gene: 9. Germline V gene lookup returns CDR1 SGHTA and CDR2 FQGNSA. The CDR3 is made up of 15 amino acids. CDR3 loop: CASSLDLPGGSEQYF. CDR3 nucleotide sequence: TGTGCCAGCAGCTTAGACCTCCCGGGGGGTTCCGAGCAGTACTTC.

At least ten counts were recorded for this clonotype. This chain links TRBV5-1 with TRBJ2-2; 12 bases are a match to TRBD2. Germline CDR1 SGHRS, CDR2 YFSETQ. V lost 4 bases and J lost 5; bases outside the gene matches: 6. The CDR3 length is 16 residues. The CDR3 DNA reads TGCGCCAGCAGCAAGACTAGCGGGAGCGAGACCGGGGAGCTGTTTTTT. Its protein product is CASSKTSGSETGELFF. The full variable domain, completed using reference TRBV5-1 and TRBJ2-2, is KAGVTQTPRYLIKTRGQQVTLSCSPISGHRSVSWYQQTPGQGLQFLFEYFSETQRNKGNFPGRFSGRQFSNSRSEMNVSTLELGDSALYLCASSKTSGSETGELFFGEGSRLTVL.

This clonotype appeared a few times. This chain links TRBV14 with TRBJ2-1; 9 bases match TRBD2. Trimming at V came to 4 bases and at J to 8 bases, leaving 6 bases not matched to a gene. Germline CDR1 and CDR2: SGHDN and FVKESK. The CDR3 is 14 residues long. The chain's CDR3 is CASSLREGPYEQFF. CDR3 DNA: TGTGCCAGCAGCCTGCGGGAGGGCCCTTATGAGCAGTTCTTC.

The chain joins TRBV29-1 to TRBJ1-2, with 7 positions matching TRBD1. This CDR3 contains 16 residues. V was pared by 1 base and J by 1 base, with 9 bases of the junction left unmatched. Per germline, CDR1 SQVTM and CDR2 ANQGSEA. CDR3 DNA: TGCAGCGTTGAAGGCCCAACAGGGGACCTTAACTATGGCTACACCTTC. Amino acid sequence: CSVEGPTGDLNYGYTF.

The chain links TRBV6-1 to TRBJ2-7, with D maybe TRBD1 (7 bases). The V gene lost 6 bases and the J gene lost 1 base, with 19 bases spanning the gap. Germline-derived CDR1 and CDR2 are MNHNS and SASEGT. The CDR3 extends over 16 amino acids. CDR3 nucleotide sequence: TGTGCCAGCAGACGCGCGGGGACAGCCTTATCCTACGAGCAGTACTTC. This gives the protein CASRRAGTALSYEQYF.

In its sample, this clonotype was seen many times. The chain recombines TRBV2 with TRBJ2-2; TRBD2 matches 8 bases. Germline V lookup: CDR1 SNHLY, CDR2 FYNNEI. CDR3 size: 13 residues. With 6 bases clipped from V and 6 bases from J, the junction kept 3 bases outside the gene matches. The CDR3 reads CASRSSGAGELFF. The CDR3 DNA follows: TGTGCCAGCAGGAGTAGCGGGGCCGGGGAGCTGTTTTTT.

In its sample, this clonotype was seen many times. This rearrangement joins TRBV12-3 or TRBV12-4 to TRBJ1-2; 7 nucleotides match TRBD1. The CDR3 runs to 14 residues. V lost 4 bases and J lost 2; bases outside the gene matches: 4. This chain's CDR3 is CASSSKGQNYGYTF. In DNA form, the CDR3 reads TGTGCCAGCAGTTCGAAGGGACAGAACTATGGCTACACCTTC.